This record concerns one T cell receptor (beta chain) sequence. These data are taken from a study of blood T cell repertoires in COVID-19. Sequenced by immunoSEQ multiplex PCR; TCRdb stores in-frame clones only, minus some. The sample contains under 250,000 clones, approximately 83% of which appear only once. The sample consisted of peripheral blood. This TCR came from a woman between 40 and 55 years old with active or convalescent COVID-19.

This chain's CDR3 is CASKLEAARSTGELFF. DNA for the CDR3: TGTGCCAGTAAGTTGGAGGCGGCCCGTAGCACCGGGGAGCTGTTTTTT. The chain combines TRBV19 with TRBJ2-2, with D perhaps TRBD2 (5 bases). Germline CDR1 LNHDA, CDR2 SQIVND (reference sequence). Trimming took off 7 bases at V and 4 bases at J, with 19 bases between the two ends. The CDR3 contains 16 residues.